This T cell receptor (beta chain) was documented in a study of metastatic and nonmetastatic thyroid tumors (dated by TCRdb to 2018 to 2021). In the study overall: The researchers compared repertoires between peripheral blood samples and tumor or nodule tissue samples from patients with malignant or benign thyroid disease. The study at large found these results: In both blood and tumor samples, malignant tumors were reported to have significantly higher TCR beta diversity than benign nodules.

Libraries were made using PCR. Sequencer: Illumina HiSeq 4000. The TCR beta-chain CDR3 region of each patient was profiled by high-throughput sequencing. The study's processing was this. Drawing on CDR3 differences between clinicopathological groups, the researchers built a classifier meant to tell apart patients with distant-metastatic papillary thyroid cancer. Repertoire diversity was assessed with the Shannon index, and tumor-blood repertoire similarity with the Morisita-Horn index. TCRdb trimmed public reads at Q25 via fastp, called clones via MiXCR and kept in-frame beta chains. TCRdb's processing, not the authors', yielded these V and J calls. The sample table contains approximately 29,000 clones; only one count was recorded for around a sixth of them. The ten biggest clones cover 4% to 5.5% of the sample. Ten or more counts support this clone. The antigen this receptor binds is unknown. Per-nucleotide qualities are absent, and no much larger clonotype sits a single base away.

Before undergoing thyroid surgery, none of the patients had been given any kind of treatment. Using T-cell receptor beta sequencing, the study looked back at clinical samples from patients collected from the early 2010s to the late 2010s. V is clipped by 2 bases and J by 2 bases, and the sequence between their germline boundaries is 8 bases long. Looking up the germline V gene yields CDR1 MRHNA and CDR2 SNTAGT. The CDR3 numbers 14 residues from cysteine through phenylalanine. Only CDR3 DNA is held: 42 bases, read in frame from base 1. The chain links TRBV6-4 with TRBJ2-3, and perhaps TRBD1 as D gene, on 5 matching bases. The sample comprised blood. The TCR was taken from a female donor with papillary thyroid cancer or a benign thyroid nodule (not recorded which). Some clones in this sample may be carry-over from other donors' samples. The CDR3 reads as follows: CASSDDSHTDTQYF. The bases are TGTGCCAGCAGTGACGACAGTCACACAGATACGCAGTATTTT.